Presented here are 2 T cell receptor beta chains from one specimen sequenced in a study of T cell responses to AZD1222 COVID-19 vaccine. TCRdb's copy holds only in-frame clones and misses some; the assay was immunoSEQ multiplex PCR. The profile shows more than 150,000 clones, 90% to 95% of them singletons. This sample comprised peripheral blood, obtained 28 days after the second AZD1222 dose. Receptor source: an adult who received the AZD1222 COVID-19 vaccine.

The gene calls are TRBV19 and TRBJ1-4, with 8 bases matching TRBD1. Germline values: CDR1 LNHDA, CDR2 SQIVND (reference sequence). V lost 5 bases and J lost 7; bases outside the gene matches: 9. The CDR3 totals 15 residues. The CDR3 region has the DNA TGTGCCAGTAGTCCACGGACAGGGTCGGGTGAAAAACTGTTTTTT. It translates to CASSPRTGSGEKLFF.

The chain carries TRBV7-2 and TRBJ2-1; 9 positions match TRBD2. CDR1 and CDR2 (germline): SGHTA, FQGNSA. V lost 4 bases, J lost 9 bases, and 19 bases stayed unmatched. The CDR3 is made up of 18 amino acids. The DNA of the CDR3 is TGTGCCAGCAGCTCCCCCGAAGGCCGCCTAGCGGGGAGGTTTGAGCAGTTCTTC. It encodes CASSSPEGRLAGRFEQFF.